In its sample, the clone carrying this TCR beta chain was seen many times. A much larger clone lies one base from this, so it may be a read error. V was trimmed by 3 bases and J by 7 bases, leaving 13 bases between them. The germline V gene has CDR1 LGHNA and CDR2 YNFKEQ. The CDR3 has 14 residues. TCRdb fed the multiplex PCR reads into MiXCR, producing one record per CDR3 protein. This table holds about 270,000 distinct CDR3 sequences, over 30% found once. Samples came from axillary lymph nodes draining the breast cancer. The sample comes from a study of breast tumors, draining lymph nodes, adjacent tissues.

Sequenced material: axillary lymph node tissue. The gene calls are TRBV4-2 and TRBJ1-5; possible D gene TRBD1, 5 bases. The sequence was obtained from a female donor with breast cancer. Some clones in this sample may be carry-over from other donors' samples. The CDR3 DNA reads as TGTGCCAGCAGCCAGGGGCAGGGCGGACAGCCCCAGCATTTT. This translates into CASSQGQGGQPQHF.